A few counts support the clone carrying this T cell receptor (beta chain). The antigen is undetermined. The data are from a study of shared clonotypes between healthy human individuals. Germline CDR1 SGHRS, CDR2 YFSETQ. V lost 8 bases and J lost 0, with 8 bases in between. CDR3 length: 13 amino acids. This table comes from immunoSEQ multiplex PCR, and its TCRdb copy is limited to in-frame clones, with some not included. In the table there are about half a million clones, around 80% of which are singletons. Findings of the study overall: Clonotype sharing among donors was thought likely to change with sequencing depth.

Everyone who donated was a Caucasian adult who lived in Nashville, Tennessee. The sequenced material came from PBMCs. The sequence came from a woman in her 40s in good health. Some clones in this sample may be carry-over from other donors' samples. The rearrangement uses TRBV5-1 and TRBJ2-2, with a weak D call TRBD1 (5 bases). The CDR3 protein is CASSRANTGELFF. CDR3 bases: TGCGCCAGTAGCAGGGCGAACACCGGGGAGCTGTTTTTT.